Reported below is one TCR beta chain. As yet, its antigen is unknown. TCRdb's copy holds only in-frame clones and misses some; the assay was immunoSEQ multiplex PCR. The data hold 150,000 to 180,000 clones, with more than 90% observed a single time. This sample is part of a study of T cell responses to AZD1222 COVID-19 vaccine. For the study at large: Second-dose groups at about 4 or about 12 weeks were pooled.

The study, taken as a whole, reports: At baseline, seropositivity was found in only a handful of AZD1222 recipients.

CDR1 is MNHEY and CDR2 is SVGAGI in the germline V gene. The CDR3 has 14 amino acids. J was trimmed by 5 bases and V by 7 bases; bases with no gene match: 7. The receptor was isolated from an adult in good health. The sequenced sample was peripheral blood, obtained on day 0 of AZD1222 vaccination. The chain uses TRBV6-5 and TRBJ2-3; 9 bases match TRBD1. CDR3 nucleotide sequence: TGTGCCAGCACAACAGGGGGCGGGGGAGATACGCAGTATTTT. Translating gives CASTTGGGGDTQYF.